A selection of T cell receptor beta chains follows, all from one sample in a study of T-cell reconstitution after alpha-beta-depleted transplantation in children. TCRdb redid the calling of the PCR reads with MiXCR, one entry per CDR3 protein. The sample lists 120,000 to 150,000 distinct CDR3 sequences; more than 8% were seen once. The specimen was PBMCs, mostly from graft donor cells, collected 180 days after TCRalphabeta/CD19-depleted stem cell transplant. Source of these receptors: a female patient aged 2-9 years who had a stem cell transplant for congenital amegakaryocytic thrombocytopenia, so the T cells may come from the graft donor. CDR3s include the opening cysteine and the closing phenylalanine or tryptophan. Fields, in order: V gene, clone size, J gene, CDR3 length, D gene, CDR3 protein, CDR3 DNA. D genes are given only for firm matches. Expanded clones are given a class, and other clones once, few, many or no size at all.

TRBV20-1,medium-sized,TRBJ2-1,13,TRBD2,CSAEGLAGNEQFF,TGCAGTGCCGAGGGACTAGCGGGCAATGAGCAGTTCTTC
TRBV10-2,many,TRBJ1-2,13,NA,CASSECRGCGYTF,TGCGCCAGCAGTGAGTGCAGGGGTTGTGGCTACACCTTC
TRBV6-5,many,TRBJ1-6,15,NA,CASSSPGRNNSPLHF,TGTGCCAGCAGTAGCCCTGGGCGGAATAATTCACCCCTCCACTTT
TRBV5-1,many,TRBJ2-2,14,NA,CASSLRQNTGELFF,TGCGCCAGCAGCTTGAGGCAGAACACCGGGGAGCTGTTTTTT
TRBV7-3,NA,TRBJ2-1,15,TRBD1,CASSFGTGLINEQFF,TGTGCCAGCAGCTTCGGGACAGGGTTAATCAATGAGCAGTTCTTC
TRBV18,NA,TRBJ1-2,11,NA,CASSLEYGYTF,TGTGCCAGCTCACTGGAGTATGGCTACACCTTC
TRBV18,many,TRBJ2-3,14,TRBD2,CASSPSGSADTQYF,TGTGCCAGCTCACCGAGCGGGAGTGCAGATACGCAGTATTTT
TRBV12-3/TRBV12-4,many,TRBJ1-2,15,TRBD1,CASSPGTGEFYGYTF,TGTGCCAGCAGTCCGGGGACAGGGGAGTTCTATGGCTACACCTTC
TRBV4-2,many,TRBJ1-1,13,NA,CASSQDQGREAFF,TGTGCCAGCAGCCAAGATCAAGGCCGTGAAGCTTTCTTT
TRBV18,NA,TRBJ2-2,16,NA,CASSLLRRTNTAELFF,TGTGCCAGCTCACTTCTTCGGAGAACTAACACCGCGGAGCTGTTTTTT
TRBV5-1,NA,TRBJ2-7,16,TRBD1,CASSPLPRGRFYEQYF,TGCGCCAGCAGCCCCCTGCCCAGGGGGCGTTTTTATGAGCAGTACTTC
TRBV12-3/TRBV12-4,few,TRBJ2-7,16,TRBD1,CASSPPGQGALNEQYF,TGTGCCAGCAGTCCCCCGGGACAGGGGGCTTTGAACGAGCAGTACTTC
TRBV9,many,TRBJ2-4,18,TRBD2,CASSVLAGGPLAKNIQYF,TGTGCCAGCAGCGTACTAGCGGGAGGGCCGCTAGCCAAAAACATTCAGTACTTC
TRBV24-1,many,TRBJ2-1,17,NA,CATSDLQRGSSYNEQFF,TGTGCCACCAGTGATTTGCAACGGGGCTCCTCCTACAATGAGCAGTTCTTC
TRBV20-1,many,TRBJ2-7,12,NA,CSATDSTYEQYF,TGCAGTGCTACAGACAGCACCTACGAGCAGTACTTC
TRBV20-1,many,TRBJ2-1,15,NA,CSARIAAGGANEQFF,TGCAGTGCTAGAATAGCGGCAGGGGGGGCAAATGAGCAGTTCTTC
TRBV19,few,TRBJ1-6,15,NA,CASSIGSGGDSPLHF,TGTGCCAGTAGTATCGGGAGCGGGGGCGATTCACCCCTCCACTTT
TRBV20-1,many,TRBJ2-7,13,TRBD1,CSASPTGVYEQYF,TGCAGTGCTAGCCCGACAGGGGTGTACGAGCAGTACTTC
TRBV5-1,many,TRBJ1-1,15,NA,CASSFYQTGNTEAFF,TGCGCCAGCAGCTTTTATCAGACAGGGAACACTGAAGCTTTCTTT
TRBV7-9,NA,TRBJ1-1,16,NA,CASSLGKGQTNTEAFF,TGTGCCAGCAGCTTAGGTAAAGGGCAGACGAACACTGAAGCTTTCTTT
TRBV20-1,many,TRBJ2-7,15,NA,CSARAAGRISYEQYF,TGCAGTGCTAGAGCCGCAGGACGGATCTCCTACGAGCAGTACTTC
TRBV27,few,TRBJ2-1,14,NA,CASSPHWLEGEQFF,TGTGCCAGCAGCCCCCACTGGCTGGAGGGTGAGCAGTTCTTC
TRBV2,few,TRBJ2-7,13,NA,CASVPPPGNEQYF,TGTGCCAGCGTCCCGCCACCGGGGAACGAGCAGTACTTC
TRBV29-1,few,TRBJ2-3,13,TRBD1,CSARQGGTDTQYF,TGCAGCGCCCGACAGGGTGGCACAGATACGCAGTATTTT
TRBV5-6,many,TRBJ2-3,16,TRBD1,CASSLRTGGATDTQYF,TGTGCCAGCAGCTTGCGGACAGGGGGCGCAACAGATACGCAGTATTTT
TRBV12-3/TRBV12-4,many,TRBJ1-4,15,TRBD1,CASSPGQGVSEKLFF,TGTGCCAGCAGTCCTGGACAGGGGGTCAGTGAAAAACTGTTTTTT